Shown below are 20 T cell receptor beta chains from a single sample sequenced in a study of identical twins. TCRdb redid the calling of the 5' RACE reads with MiXCR, one entry per CDR3 protein. The table has 700,000 or so distinct CDR3 sequences, 8% to 9% seen once; the top ten hold around 0.98%. The same sample was also studied in work on yellow fever vaccine responses in identical twins.

The source material was PBMCs. The receptor set was obtained from a woman aged 18-29 years in good health.

The chain is built from TRBV5-1 and TRBJ2-5, with 9 bases matching TRBD2. The CDR3 extends over 15 amino acids. Trimming at V came to 3 bases and at J to 4 bases, leaving 7 bases not matched to a gene. Germline lookup yields CDR1 SGHRS and CDR2 YFSETQ. The CDR3: CASSSAGGLPETQYF. The DNA of the CDR3 is TGCGCCAGCAGCTCGGCGGGGGGGCTCCCAGAGACCCAGTACTTC.

This clonotype was seen repeatedly, ten times or more. V usage is TRBV6-1 and J usage is TRBJ1-2; weak D call: TRBD1 (6 bases). V lost 6 bases and J 8 bases, leaving 31 bases between the germline ends. CDR3 length: 18 residues. CDR1 is MNHNS, CDR2 SASEGT, per germline. As DNA, the CDR3 is TGTGCCAGCAGCCCCGGGGTGAAGAGACAGGACCTCCTTAGCGGCTACACCTTC. Translating it yields CASSPGVKRQDLLSGYTF.

The V call is TRBV2, the J call TRBJ2-1; D is possibly TRBD1 (8 bases). The V end lost 10 bases, the J end lost 9 bases, and 19 bases lay between the germline ends. The CDR3 is made up of 13 amino acids. The germline CDR1 and CDR2 sequences are SNHLY and FYNNEI. As DNA, the CDR3 is TGTGCCATCCGGACAGGGACGGGGGGTGAGCAGTTCTTC. Translating it yields CAIRTGTGGEQFF.

This chain uses TRBV11-1 with TRBJ2-1, with 10 nucleotides matching TRBD2. The germline CDR1 and CDR2 sequences are SGHAT and FQDESV (reference sequence). The CDR3 extends over 18 amino acids. V trimming: 1 base; J trimming: 12 bases; junction bases outside the gene matches: 18. CDR3: CASSLGSPSGSRQPGQFF. Written as DNA, the CDR3 is TGTGCCAGCAGCTTAGGTTCCCCTAGCGGGAGTCGTCAGCCCGGGCAGTTCTTC.

The rearrangement links TRBV12-3 or TRBV12-4 to TRBJ2-5; TRBD1 matches at 8 bases. The V gene end was trimmed by 4 bases and the J gene end by 5 bases; junction bases not matched to a gene: 9. The CDR3 contains 15 residues. This chain's CDR3 is CASSSIGQGRETQYF. The CDR3 DNA sequence: TGTGCCAGCAGTTCAATCGGACAGGGAAGGGAGACCCAGTACTTC.

Ten or more counts support this clonotype. This rearrangement joins TRBV6-4 to TRBJ2-2; D gene ambiguous. With 5 bases removed from V and 1 base from J, the gap between germline ends came to 8 bases. The CDR3 totals 14 residues. Germline V gene sequence: CDR1 MRHNA, CDR2 SNTAGT. The CDR3: CASSRTENTGELFF. The CDR3 nucleotides are TGTGCCAGCAGTAGGACGGAGAACACCGGGGAGCTGTTTTTT.

This clonotype was observed at least ten times. CDR3 in amino acids: CASSLNWGSYNSPLHF. As DNA, the CDR3 is TGTGCCAGCAGCTTAAACTGGGGCTCCTATAATTCACCCCTCCACTTT. V gene TRBV7-2 combines with J gene TRBJ1-6; no firm D call. The ends were cut back, 2 bases at V and 0 bases at J, with 8 bases in the middle. Germline loops: CDR1 SGHTA, CDR2 FQGNSA. CDR3 size: 16 residues.

This clonotype showed up many times. V usage is TRBV7-9 and J usage is TRBJ2-1; 10 bases align to TRBD2. Per germline, CDR1 SEHNR and CDR2 FQNEAQ (reference sequence). CDR3 length: 16 amino acids. The V segment lost 4 bases and the J segment 2 bases; nucleotides outside the gene matches: 5. DNA for the CDR3: TGTGCCAGCAGCTACGAAGCGGGGGGGCCCTACAATGAGCAGTTCTTC. Translated, it gives CASSYEAGGPYNEQFF.

The chain has TRBV28 and TRBJ2-1, with 7 bases matching TRBD2. With 5 bases clipped from V and 10 bases from J, the junction kept 8 bases outside the gene matches. There are 13 residues in the CDR3. Germline V gene sequence: CDR1 MDHEN, CDR2 SYDVKM. DNA of the CDR3: TGTGCCAGCAGTCTCCCTCTAGCGGTCGAGCAGTTCTTC. Translated, it gives CASSLPLAVEQFF.

Regarding this clonotype: Mismatch with germline at one junction end may stem from a read error. The chain has TRBV12-3 or TRBV12-4 and TRBJ2-3; TRBD1 agrees at 10 bases. This CDR3 spans 18 amino acids. CDR3: CTSSLIPGQGGNTDTQYF. The CDR3 region has the DNA TGTACCAGCAGTTTAATACCCGGACAGGGGGGTAACACAGATACGCAGTATTTT.

This clonotype has only a few counts. The chain recombines TRBV27 with TRBJ2-3; D is uncertain. The germline V and J ends were trimmed by 4 bases and 2 bases, with 13 bases remaining between them. The germline CDR1 and CDR2 sequences are MNHEY and SMNVEV (reference sequence). This CDR3 has 15 residues. The DNA of the CDR3 is TGTGCCAGCAGTTCACGACATCCCGCCACAGATACGCAGTATTTT. Translated, it gives CASSSRHPATDTQYF.

The rearrangement links TRBV5-5 to TRBJ2-1; 9 nucleotides match TRBD1. V dropped 3 bases and J dropped 8; count of bases not matched to a gene: 18. The germline gives CDR1 SGHKS, CDR2 YYEKEE (reference sequence). The CDR3 covers 18 residues. The DNA of the CDR3 is TGTGCCAGCAGCTCCGGATGGGACTTGACAGGGGGATACGATGAGCAGTTCTTC. Translation gives CASSSGWDLTGGYDEQFF.

The chain joins TRBV20-1 to TRBJ2-7; D perhaps matches TRBD1 (6 bases). Germline loops: CDR1 DFQATT, CDR2 SNEGSKA (reference sequence). The CDR3 has 15 residues. V lost 3 bases to trimming and J lost 0 bases, with 15 bases between them. As DNA, the CDR3 is TGCAGTGCTAGTAATAGGGGGAGCCACTCCTACGAGCAGTACTTC. It translates to CSASNRGSHSYEQYF.

The chain employs TRBV19 and TRBJ1-5, with D perhaps matching TRBD1 (5 bases). V was cut by 6 bases and J by 0 bases, with 9 bases left in between. Germline V gene sequence: CDR1 LNHDA, CDR2 SQIVND (reference sequence). CDR3 length: 14 residues. The CDR3 loop is CASSHGGSNQPQHF. The CDR3 nucleotides read TGTGCCAGTAGCCACGGGGGTAGCAATCAGCCCCAGCATTTT.

The chain joins TRBV14 to TRBJ2-1, with TRBD2 matching 9 bases. The CDR3 is made up of 20 amino acids. With V trimmed by 0 bases and J by 0 bases, 12 bases remained unmatched. CDR1 and CDR2 (germline): SGHDN, FVKESK. As DNA, the CDR3 is TGTGCCAGCAGCCAAGAATCCGCGCGGGGGGGGCCTCTCTCCTACAATGAGCAGTTCTTC. It codes for CASSQESARGGPLSYNEQFF.

This clonotype has a count of ten or more. The CDR3 DNA follows: TGTGCCAGCAGCTTAGAGTTCTACAGGGCCGGGGAGCTGTTTTTT. This gives the protein CASSLEFYRAGELFF. The chain couples TRBV7-6 to TRBJ2-2; D perhaps matches TRBD1 (6 bases). Germline V gene lookup returns CDR1 SGHVS and CDR2 FNYEAQ. The CDR3 contains 15 residues. V was clipped by 1 base and J by 6 bases, with 12 bases between them.

Many counts were recorded for this clonotype. The genes are TRBV15 and TRBJ2-5; D ambiguous. CDR3 size: 14 residues. V dropped 2 bases and J dropped 3 bases, with 10 bases sitting between them. Per the germline V gene, CDR1 is LNHNV and CDR2 is YYDKDF (reference sequence). CDR3 sequence: CATSRSLEEETQYF. The CDR3 DNA sequence: TGTGCCACCAGCAGATCCCTCGAGGAAGAGACCCAGTACTTC.

In this sample, this clonotype turned up a few times. This chain uses TRBV15 with TRBJ1-1; no firm D call. Germline V lookup: CDR1 LNHNV, CDR2 YYDKDF (reference sequence). The V and J ends lost 3 bases and 4 bases respectively, with 12 bases between them. CDR3 length equals 14 residues. DNA for the CDR3: TGTGCCACCAGCAGCGCCATTCTGACCACTGAAGCTTTCTTT. Translated: CATSSAILTTEAFF.

This clonotype was observed at least ten times. The chain joins TRBV20-1 to TRBJ2-7, with D perhaps TRBD1 (5 bases). The germline gives CDR1 DFQATT, CDR2 SNEGSKA (reference sequence). Trimming left V 1 base short and J 2 bases short, with 18 bases between. The CDR3 totals 16 residues. As DNA, the CDR3 is TGCAGTGCTAGAGGGTGGCGGCCAGGGCTACCCTACGAGCAGTACTTC. As protein: CSARGWRPGLPYEQYF.

This clonotype was detected many times. The chain has TRBV11-2 and TRBJ2-5; D possibly uses TRBD1 or TRBD2 (5 bases each). The CDR3 sequence is 17 residues long. V shed 0 bases and J shed 6 bases, with 20 bases lying between them. Per the germline V gene, CDR1 is SGHAT and CDR2 is FQNNGV. DNA for the CDR3: TGTGCCAGCAGCTTAGAGGTTCGGGCGTGGGGGACGAAGACCCAGTACTTC. Translating it yields CASSLEVRAWGTKTQYF. The variable domain in full, completed from reference TRBV11-2 and TRBJ2-5, reads EAGVAQSPRYKIIEKRQSVAFWCNPISGHATLYWYQQILGQGPKLLIQFQNNGVVDDSQLPKDRFSAERLKGVDSTLKIQPAKLEDSAVYLCASSLEVRAWGTKTQYFGPGTRLLVL.